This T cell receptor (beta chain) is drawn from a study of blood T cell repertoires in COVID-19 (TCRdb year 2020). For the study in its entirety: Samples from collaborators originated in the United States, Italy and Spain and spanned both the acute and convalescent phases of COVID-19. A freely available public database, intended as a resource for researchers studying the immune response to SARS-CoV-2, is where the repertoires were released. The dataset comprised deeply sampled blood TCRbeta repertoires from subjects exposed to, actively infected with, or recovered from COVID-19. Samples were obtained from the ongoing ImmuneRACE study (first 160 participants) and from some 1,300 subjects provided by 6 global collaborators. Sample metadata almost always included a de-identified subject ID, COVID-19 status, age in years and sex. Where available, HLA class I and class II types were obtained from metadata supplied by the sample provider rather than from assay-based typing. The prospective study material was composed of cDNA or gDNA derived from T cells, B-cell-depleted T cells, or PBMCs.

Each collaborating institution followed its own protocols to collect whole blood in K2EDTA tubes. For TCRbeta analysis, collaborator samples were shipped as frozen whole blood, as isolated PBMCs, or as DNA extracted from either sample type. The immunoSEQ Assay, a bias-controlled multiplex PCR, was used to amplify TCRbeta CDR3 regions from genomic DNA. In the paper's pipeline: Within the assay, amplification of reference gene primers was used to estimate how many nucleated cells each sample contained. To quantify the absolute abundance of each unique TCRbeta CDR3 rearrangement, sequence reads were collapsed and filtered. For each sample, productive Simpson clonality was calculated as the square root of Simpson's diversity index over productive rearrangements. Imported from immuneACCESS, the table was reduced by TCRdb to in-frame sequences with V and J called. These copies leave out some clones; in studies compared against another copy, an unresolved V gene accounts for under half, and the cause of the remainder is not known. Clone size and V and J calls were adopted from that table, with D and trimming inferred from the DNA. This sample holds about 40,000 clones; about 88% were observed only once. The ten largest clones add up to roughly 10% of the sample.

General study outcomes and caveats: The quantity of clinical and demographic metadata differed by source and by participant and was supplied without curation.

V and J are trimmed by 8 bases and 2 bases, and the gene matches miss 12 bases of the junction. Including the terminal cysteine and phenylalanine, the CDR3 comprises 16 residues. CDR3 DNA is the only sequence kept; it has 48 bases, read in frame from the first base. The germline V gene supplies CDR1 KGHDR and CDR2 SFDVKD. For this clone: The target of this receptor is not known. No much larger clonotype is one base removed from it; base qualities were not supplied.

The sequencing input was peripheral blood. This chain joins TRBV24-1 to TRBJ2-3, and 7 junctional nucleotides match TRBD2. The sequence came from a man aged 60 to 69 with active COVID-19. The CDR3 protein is CATTGGAGANTDTQYF. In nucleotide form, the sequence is TGTGCCACCACTGGAGGGGCGGGAGCGAACACAGATACGCAGTATTTT.